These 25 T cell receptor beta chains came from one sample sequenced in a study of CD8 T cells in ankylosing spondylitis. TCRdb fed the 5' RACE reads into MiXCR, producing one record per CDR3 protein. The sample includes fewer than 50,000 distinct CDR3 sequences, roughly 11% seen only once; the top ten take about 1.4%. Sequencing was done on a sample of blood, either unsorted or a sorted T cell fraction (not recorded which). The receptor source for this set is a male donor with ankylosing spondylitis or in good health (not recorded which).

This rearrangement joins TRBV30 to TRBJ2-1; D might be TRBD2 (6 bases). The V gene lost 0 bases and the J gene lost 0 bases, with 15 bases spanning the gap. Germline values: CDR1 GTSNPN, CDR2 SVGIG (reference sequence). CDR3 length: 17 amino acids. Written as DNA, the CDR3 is TGTGCCTGGAGTGTTAGCCGTGGGGGGTTCTCCTACAATGAGCAGTTCTTC. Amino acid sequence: CAWSVSRGGFSYNEQFF.

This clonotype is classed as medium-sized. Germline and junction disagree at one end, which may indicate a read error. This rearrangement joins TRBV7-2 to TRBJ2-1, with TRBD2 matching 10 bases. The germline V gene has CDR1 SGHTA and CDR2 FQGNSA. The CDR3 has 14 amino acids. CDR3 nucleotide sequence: TGTGCCAGCAGCCTAGCGGGGGTGTACAATGAGCAGTTCTTC. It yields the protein CASSLAGVYNEQFF.

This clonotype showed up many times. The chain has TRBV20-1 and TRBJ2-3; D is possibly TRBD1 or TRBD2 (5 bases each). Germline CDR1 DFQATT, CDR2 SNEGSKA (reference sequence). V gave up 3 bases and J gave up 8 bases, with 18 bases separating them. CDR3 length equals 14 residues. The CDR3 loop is CSARPGPDFSTQYF. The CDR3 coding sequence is TGCAGTGCTAGGCCGGGACCGGATTTTAGTACGCAGTATTTT.

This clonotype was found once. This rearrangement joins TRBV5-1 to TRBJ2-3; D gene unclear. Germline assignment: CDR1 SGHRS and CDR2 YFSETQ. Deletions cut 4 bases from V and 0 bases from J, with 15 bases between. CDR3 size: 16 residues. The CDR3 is CASSPARSRSTDTQYF. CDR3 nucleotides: TGCGCCAGCAGCCCCGCTAGGAGTAGGAGCACAGATACGCAGTATTTT.

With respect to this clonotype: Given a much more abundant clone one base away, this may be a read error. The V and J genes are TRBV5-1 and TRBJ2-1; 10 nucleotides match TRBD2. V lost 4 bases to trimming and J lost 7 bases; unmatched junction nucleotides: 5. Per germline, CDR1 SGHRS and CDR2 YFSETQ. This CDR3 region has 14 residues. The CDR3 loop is CASSPGLAVNEQFF. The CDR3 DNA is TGCGCCAGCAGCCCCGGACTAGCGGTAAATGAGCAGTTCTTC.

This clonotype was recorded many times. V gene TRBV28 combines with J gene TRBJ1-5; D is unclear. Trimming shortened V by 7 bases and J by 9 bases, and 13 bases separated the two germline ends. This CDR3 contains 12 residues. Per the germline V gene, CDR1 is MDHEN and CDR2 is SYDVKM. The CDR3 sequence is CASTPVGGPQHF. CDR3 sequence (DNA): TGTGCCAGCACTCCTGTCGGAGGGCCCCAGCATTTT.

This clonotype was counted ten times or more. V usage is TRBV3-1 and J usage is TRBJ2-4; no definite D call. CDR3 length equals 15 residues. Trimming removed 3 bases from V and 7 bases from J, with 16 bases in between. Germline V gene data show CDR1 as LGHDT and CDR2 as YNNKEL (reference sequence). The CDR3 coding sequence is TGTGCCAGCAGCCACGAGACGAGGCTCTCGAACATTCAGTACTTC. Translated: CASSHETRLSNIQYF.

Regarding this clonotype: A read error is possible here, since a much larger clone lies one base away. CDR3 region: CASSRTGGPMNEKLFF. The CDR3 DNA follows: TGCGCCAGCAGCCGCACTGGGGGGCCAATGAATGAAAAACTGTTTTTT. The J gene is TRBJ1-4, the V gene TRBV5-1; D possibly corresponds to TRBD1 (6 bases). The CDR3 sequence is 16 residues long. Trimming cost V 4 bases and J 5 bases, with 18 bases left between them. Germline V gives CDR1 SGHRS, CDR2 YFSETQ.

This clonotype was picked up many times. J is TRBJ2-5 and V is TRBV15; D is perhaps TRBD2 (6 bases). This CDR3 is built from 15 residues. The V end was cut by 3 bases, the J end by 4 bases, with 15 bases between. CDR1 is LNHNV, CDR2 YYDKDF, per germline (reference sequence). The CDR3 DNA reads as TGTGCCACCAGCAGGGGGGGAGCAGGGCGAGAGACCCAGTACTTC. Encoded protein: CATSRGGAGRETQYF.

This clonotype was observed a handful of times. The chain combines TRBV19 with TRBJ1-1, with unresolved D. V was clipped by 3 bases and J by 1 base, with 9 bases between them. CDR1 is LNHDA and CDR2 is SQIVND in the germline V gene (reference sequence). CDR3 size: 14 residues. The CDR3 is CASSMVGRNTEAFF. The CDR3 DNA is TGTGCCAGTAGTATGGTTGGACGGAACACTGAAGCTTTCTTT.

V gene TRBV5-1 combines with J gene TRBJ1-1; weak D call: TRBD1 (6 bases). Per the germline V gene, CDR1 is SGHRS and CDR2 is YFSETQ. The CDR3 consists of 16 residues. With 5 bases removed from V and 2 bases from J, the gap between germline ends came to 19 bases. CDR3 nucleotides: TGCGCCAGCAGGGGGGGGGCAATAGGGTTAAACACTGAAGCTTTCTTT. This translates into CASRGGAIGLNTEAFF.

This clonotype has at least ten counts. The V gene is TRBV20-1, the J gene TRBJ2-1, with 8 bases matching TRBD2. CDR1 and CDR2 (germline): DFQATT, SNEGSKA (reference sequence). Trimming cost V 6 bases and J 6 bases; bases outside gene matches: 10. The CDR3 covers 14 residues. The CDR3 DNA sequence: TGCAGTGCCGGGGGGGTGAACGCTGGCAATGAGCAGTTCTTC. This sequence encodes CSAGGVNAGNEQFF.

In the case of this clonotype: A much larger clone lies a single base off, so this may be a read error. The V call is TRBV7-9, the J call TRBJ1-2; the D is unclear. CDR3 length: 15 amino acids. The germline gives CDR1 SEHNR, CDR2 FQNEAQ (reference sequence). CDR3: CVSSPAQSGTYGYTF. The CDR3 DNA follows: TGTGTCAGCAGTCCCGCCCAGTCGGGAACCTATGGCTACACCTTC.

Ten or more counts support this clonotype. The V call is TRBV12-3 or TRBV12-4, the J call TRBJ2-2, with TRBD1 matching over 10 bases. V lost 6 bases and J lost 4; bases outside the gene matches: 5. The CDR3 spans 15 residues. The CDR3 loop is CASSMTGGGTGELFF. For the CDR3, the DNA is TGTGCCAGCAGCATGACAGGGGGCGGCACCGGGGAGCTGTTTTTT.

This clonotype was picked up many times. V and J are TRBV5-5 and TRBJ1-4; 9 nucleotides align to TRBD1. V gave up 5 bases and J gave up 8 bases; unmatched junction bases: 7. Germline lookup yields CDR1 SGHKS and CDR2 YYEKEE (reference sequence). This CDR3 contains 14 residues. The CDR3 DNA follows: TGTGCCAGCAGTTCGGGACAGGGAGGCGAAAAACTGTTTTTT. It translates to CASSSGQGGEKLFF.

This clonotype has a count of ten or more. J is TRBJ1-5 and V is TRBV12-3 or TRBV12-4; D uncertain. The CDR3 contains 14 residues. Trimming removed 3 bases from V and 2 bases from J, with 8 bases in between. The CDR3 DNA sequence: TGTGCCAGCAGTTTGTGGGGAGGCAATCAGCCCCAGCATTTT. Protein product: CASSLWGGNQPQHF.

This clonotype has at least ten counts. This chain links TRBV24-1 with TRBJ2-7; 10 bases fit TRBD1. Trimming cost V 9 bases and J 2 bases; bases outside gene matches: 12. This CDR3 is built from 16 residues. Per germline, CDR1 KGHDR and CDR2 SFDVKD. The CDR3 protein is CATSLSRDRGTYEQYF. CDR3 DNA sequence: TGTGCCACCTCCCTGAGTCGGGACAGGGGTACCTACGAGCAGTACTTC.

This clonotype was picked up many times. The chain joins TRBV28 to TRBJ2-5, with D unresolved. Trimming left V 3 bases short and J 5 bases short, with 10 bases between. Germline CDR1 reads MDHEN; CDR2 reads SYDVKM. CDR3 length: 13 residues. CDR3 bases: TGTGCCAGCAGTTTTGAGGTTTTGGAGACCCAGTACTTC. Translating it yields CASSFEVLETQYF.

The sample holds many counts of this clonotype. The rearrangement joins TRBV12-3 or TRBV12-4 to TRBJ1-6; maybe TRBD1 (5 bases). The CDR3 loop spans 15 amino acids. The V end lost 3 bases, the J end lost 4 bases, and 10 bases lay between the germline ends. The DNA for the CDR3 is TGTGCCAGCAGTTTTGGGACGGGGTATAATTCACCCCTCCACTTT. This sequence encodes CASSFGTGYNSPLHF.

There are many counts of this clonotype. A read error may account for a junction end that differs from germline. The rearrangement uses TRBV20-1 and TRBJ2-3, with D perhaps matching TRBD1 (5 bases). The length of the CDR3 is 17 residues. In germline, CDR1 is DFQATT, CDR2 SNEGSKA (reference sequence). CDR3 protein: CSDRESTGYAGTDTQYF. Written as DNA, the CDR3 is TGCAGTGATAGAGAGAGTACAGGTTACGCGGGCACAGATACGCAGTATTTT.

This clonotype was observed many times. CDR3 loop: CASSPGGLAGVDEQFF. The CDR3 nucleotides read TGTGCCAGCTCACCAGGTGGACTAGCGGGGGTAGATGAGCAGTTCTTC. The chain links TRBV18 to TRBJ2-1; 13 positions match TRBD2. The CDR3 covers 16 residues. Trimming cost V 2 bases and J 8 bases; bases outside gene matches: 6. Germline V gene data show CDR1 as KGHSH and CDR2 as LQKENI. The full variable domain, completed using reference TRBV18 and TRBJ2-1, is NAGVMQNPRHLVRRRGQEARLRCSPMKGHSHVYWYRQLPEEGLKFMVYLQKENIIDESGMPKERFSAEFPKEGPSILRIQQVVRGDSAAYFCASSPGGLAGVDEQFFGPGTRLTVL.

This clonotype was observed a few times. For the CDR3, the DNA is TGTGCCAGCAGCGGAGTCACCTACTCTGGAAACACCATATATTTT. Amino acid sequence: CASSGVTYSGNTIYF. The rearrangement joins TRBV7-8 to TRBJ1-3; D is uncertain. Trimming left V 5 bases short and J 0 bases short, with 11 bases between. Per germline, CDR1 SGHVS and CDR2 FQNEAQ. The CDR3 consists of 15 residues.

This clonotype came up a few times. CDR3 nucleotide sequence: TGTGCCAGCTCACCACCCTGGACAGGGACAACCTACGAGCAGTACTTC. As protein: CASSPPWTGTTYEQYF. The chain is built from TRBV18 and TRBJ2-7; 8 bases fit TRBD1. Germline lookup yields CDR1 KGHSH and CDR2 LQKENI. The ends lost 0 bases at V and 2 bases at J; junction bases unmatched: 6. The CDR3 contains 16 residues. The whole variable domain, remainder taken from reference TRBV18 and TRBJ2-7, is NAGVMQNPRHLVRRRGQEARLRCSPMKGHSHVYWYRQLPEEGLKFMVYLQKENIIDESGMPKERFSAEFPKEGPSILRIQQVVRGDSAAYFCASSPPWTGTTYEQYFGPGTRLTVT.

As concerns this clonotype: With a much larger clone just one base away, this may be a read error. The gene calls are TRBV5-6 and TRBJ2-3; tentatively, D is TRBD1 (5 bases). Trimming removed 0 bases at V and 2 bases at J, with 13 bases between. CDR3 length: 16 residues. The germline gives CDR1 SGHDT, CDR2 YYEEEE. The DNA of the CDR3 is TGTGCCAGCAGCTTGGTGGACACCGTTACCACAGATACGCAGTATTTT. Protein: CASSLVDTVTTDTQYF. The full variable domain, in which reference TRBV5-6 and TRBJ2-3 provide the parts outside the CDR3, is DAGVTQSPTHLIKTRGQQVTLRCSPKSGHDTVSWYQQALGQGPQFIFQYYEEEERQRGNFPDRFSGHQFPNYSSELNVNALLLGDSALYLCASSLVDTVTTDTQYFGPGTRLTVL.

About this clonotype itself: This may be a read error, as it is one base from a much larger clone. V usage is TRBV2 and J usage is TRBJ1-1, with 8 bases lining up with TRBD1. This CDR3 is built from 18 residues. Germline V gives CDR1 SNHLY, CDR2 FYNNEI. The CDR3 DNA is TGTACCAGCAGTTTTCGCGGGACAGGTATTTATCTGAACACTGAAGCTTTCTTT. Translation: CTSSFRGTGIYLNTEAFF.